These 6 T cell receptor beta chains were all obtained from the same sample, sequenced in a study of CD8 T cells in Susac syndrome. Roughly 0.45 to 1 ug RNA was reverse transcribed with random hexamers. From the immunoSEQ multiplex PCR reads, TCRdb called clonotypes with MiXCR, one entry per CDR3 protein. The sample has roughly 190,000 distinct CDR3 sequences, 91% seen once; the top ten hold around 0.085%. Material for sequencing was CD4+ T cells from PBMCs. These receptor sequences come from a human donor with Susac syndrome.

The rearrangement joins TRBV7-9 to TRBJ1-4; TRBD1 might be the D (5 bases). The CDR3 spans 15 residues. V lost 4 bases to trimming and J lost 0 bases, with 9 bases between them. The germline V gene encodes CDR1 SEHNR and CDR2 FQNEAQ (reference sequence). The CDR3: CASSSQETTNEKLFF. DNA of the CDR3: TGTGCCAGCAGCTCACAGGAAACAACTAATGAAAAACTGTTTTTT.

This clonotype was found once. The J gene is TRBJ2-3, the V gene TRBV24-1; the match to TRBD2 covers 9 bases. Germline CDR1 is KGHDR and CDR2 is SFDVKD. With V trimmed by 12 bases and J by 9 bases, 15 bases remained unmatched. The CDR3 sequence is 14 residues long. This chain's CDR3 is CALEGERGAHTQYF. CDR3 DNA: TGTGCCCTCGAGGGTGAGCGGGGGGCCCACACGCAGTATTTT.

J is TRBJ1-6 and V is TRBV2; 7 bases match TRBD1. Germline V gene data show CDR1 as SNHLY and CDR2 as FYNNEI. J lost 5 bases, V lost 6 bases, and 7 bases had no gene match. The CDR3 has 15 amino acids. CDR3 loop: CASRVDRADNSPLHF. DNA for the CDR3: TGTGCCAGCAGGGTCGACAGGGCGGATAATTCACCCCTCCACTTT.

This clonotype was seen only once. The V and J genes are TRBV4-1 and TRBJ2-1, with 9 bases that match TRBD1. This CDR3 is built from 15 residues. The germline gives CDR1 MGHRA, CDR2 YSYEKL. V gave up 2 bases and J gave up 6 bases; unmatched junction bases: 5. The CDR3 protein is CASSQLQDRGNEQFF. The CDR3, as DNA: TGCGCCAGCAGCCAACTGCAGGACAGGGGCAATGAGCAGTTCTTC.

The rearrangement uses TRBV3-1 and TRBJ1-3; no clear D. The CDR3 length is 14 residues. V was cut by 1 base and J by 3 bases, with 7 bases left in between. The germline V gene has CDR1 LGHDT and CDR2 YNNKEL (reference sequence). CDR3 loop: CASSQVGFGNTIYF. The CDR3 region has the DNA TGTGCCAGCAGCCAAGTCGGTTTTGGAAACACCATATATTTT.

The chain uses TRBV28 and TRBJ1-3; no clear D. Germline CDR1 MDHEN, CDR2 SYDVKM. Trimming left V 8 bases short and J 0 bases short, with 8 bases between. This CDR3 is built from 13 residues. CDR3 in DNA: TGTGCCAGCGCCCGTAGCTCTGGAAACACCATATATTTT. Its translation is CASARSSGNTIYF. The complete variable domain, with remaining parts taken from reference TRBV28 and TRBJ1-3, reads DVKVTQSSRYLVKRTGEKVFLECVQDMDHENMFWYRQDPGLGLRLIYFSYDVKMKEKGDIPEGYSVSREKKERFSLILESASTNQTSMYLCASARSSGNTIYFGEGSWLTVV.